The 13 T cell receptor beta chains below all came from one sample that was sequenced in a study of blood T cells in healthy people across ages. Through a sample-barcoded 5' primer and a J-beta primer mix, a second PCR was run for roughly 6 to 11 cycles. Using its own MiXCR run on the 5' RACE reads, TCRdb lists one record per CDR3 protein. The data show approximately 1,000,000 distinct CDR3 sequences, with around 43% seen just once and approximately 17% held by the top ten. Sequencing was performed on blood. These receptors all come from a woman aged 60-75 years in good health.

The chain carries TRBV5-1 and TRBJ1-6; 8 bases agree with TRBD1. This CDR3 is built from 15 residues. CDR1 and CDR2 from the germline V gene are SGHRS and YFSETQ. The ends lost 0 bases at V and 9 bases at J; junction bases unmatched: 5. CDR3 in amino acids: CASSLAAGGGSPLHF. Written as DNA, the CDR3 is TGCGCCAGCAGCTTGGCCGCAGGGGGCGGTTCACCCCTCCACTTT.

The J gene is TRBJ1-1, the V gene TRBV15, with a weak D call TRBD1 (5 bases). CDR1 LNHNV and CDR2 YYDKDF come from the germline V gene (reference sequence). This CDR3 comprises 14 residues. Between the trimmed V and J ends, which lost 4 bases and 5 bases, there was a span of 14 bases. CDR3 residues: CATSTPGRGTEAFF. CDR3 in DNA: TGTGCCACCAGCACGCCAGGAAGGGGAACTGAAGCTTTCTTT.

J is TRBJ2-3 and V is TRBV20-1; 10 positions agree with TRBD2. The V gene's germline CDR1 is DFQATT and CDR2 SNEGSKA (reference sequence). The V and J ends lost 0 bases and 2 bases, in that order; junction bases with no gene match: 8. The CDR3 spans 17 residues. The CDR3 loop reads CSAREPSGRFYTDTQYF. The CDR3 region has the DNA TGCAGTGCTAGAGAGCCTAGCGGGAGATTCTACACAGATACGCAGTATTTT.

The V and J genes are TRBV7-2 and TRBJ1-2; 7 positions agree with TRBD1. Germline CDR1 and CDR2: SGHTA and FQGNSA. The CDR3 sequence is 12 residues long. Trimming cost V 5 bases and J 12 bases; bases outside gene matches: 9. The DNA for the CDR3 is TGTGCCAGCAGCCCCAGACAGGGACTACACACCTTC. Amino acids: CASSPRQGLHTF. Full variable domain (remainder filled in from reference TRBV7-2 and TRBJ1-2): GAGVSQSPSNKVTEKGKDVELRCDPISGHTALYWYRQSLGQGLEFLIYFQGNSAPDKSGLPSDRFSAERTGGSVSTLTIQRTQQEDSAVYLCASSPRQGLHTFGSGTRLTVV.

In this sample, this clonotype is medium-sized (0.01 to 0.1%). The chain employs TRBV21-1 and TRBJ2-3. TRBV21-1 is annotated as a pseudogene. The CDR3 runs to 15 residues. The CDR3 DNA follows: TGTGCCAGCAGCCTAGGTTATCATAGCACAGATACGCAGTATTTT. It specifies CASSLGYHSTDTQYF.

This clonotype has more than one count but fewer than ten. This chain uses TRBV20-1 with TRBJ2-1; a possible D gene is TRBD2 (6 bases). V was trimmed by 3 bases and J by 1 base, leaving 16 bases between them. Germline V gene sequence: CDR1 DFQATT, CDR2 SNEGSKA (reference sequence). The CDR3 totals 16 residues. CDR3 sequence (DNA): TGCAGTGCTAGCGGGACTCTCTTGATTTCCTACAATGAGCAGTTCTTC. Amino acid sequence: CSASGTLLISYNEQFF.

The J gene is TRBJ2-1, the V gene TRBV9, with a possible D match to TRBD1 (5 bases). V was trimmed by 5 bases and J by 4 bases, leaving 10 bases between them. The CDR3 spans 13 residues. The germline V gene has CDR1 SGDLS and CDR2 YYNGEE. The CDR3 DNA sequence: TGTGCCAGCAGGGGGAAGGGGTACAATGAGCAGTTCTTC. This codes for CASRGKGYNEQFF.

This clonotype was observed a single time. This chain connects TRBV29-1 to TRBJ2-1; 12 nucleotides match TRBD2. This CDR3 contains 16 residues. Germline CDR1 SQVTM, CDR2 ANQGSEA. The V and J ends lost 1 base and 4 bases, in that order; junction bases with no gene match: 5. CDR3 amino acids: CSVEGWTSGEYNEQFF. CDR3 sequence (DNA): TGCAGCGTTGAAGGCTGGACTAGCGGGGAATACAATGAGCAGTTCTTC.

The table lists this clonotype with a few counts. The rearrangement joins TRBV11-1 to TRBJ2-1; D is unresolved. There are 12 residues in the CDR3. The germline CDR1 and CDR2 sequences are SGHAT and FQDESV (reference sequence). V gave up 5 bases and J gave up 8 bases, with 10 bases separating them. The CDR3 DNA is TGTGCCAGCAGCCTAGAGGTCGATGAGCAGTTCTTC. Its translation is CASSLEVDEQFF.

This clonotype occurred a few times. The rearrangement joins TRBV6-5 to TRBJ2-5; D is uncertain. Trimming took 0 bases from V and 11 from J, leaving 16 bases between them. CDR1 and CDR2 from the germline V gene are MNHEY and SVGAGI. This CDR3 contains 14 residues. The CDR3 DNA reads TGTGCCAGCAGTTACTCGAAGTCGACCAATGAGCAGTACTTC. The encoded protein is CASSYSKSTNEQYF.

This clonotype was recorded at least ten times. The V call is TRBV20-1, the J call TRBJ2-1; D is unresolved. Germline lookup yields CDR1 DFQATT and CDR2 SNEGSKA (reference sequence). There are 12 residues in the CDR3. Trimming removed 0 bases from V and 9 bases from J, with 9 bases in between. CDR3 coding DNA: TGCAGTGCTAGAGATAAGGGTTTTGAGCAGTTCTTC. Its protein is CSARDKGFEQFF.

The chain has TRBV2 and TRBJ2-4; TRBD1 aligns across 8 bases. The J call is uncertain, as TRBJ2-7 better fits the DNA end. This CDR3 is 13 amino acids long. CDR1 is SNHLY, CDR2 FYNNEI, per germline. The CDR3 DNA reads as TGTGCCAGCAGTGGTAACAGGGGGTTCGAGCAGTACTTC. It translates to CASSGNRGFEQYF.

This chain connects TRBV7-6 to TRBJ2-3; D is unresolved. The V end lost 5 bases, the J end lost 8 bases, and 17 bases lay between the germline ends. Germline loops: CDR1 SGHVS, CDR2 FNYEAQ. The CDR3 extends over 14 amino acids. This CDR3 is CASSAVSPRGTQYF. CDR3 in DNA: TGTGCCAGCAGCGCAGTAAGCCCGAGAGGTACGCAGTATTTT.